What follows is one T cell receptor beta chain and its context. Its antigen is as yet unknown. Clones were sequenced by immunoSEQ multiplex PCR, and TCRdb holds only the in-frame ones, with some missing. The sample shows under 150,000 clones, about nine tenths of them seen only once. Per germline, CDR1 SGHRS and CDR2 YFSETQ. This CDR3 region has 12 residues. With 4 bases removed from V and 5 bases from J, the gap between germline ends came to 9 bases. The data are from a study of T cell responses to AZD1222 COVID-19 vaccine. Study-wide results and limits: Repertoire sampling occurred only after the peak T cell response.

The TCR sequence derives from an adult in good health. The sequencing here drew on peripheral blood, taken on day 0 of AZD1222 vaccination. The chain couples TRBV5-1 to TRBJ1-2; no reliable D call. The CDR3 DNA sequence: TGCGCCAGCAGCATAGGAAGTTATGGCTACACCTTC. Translated, it gives CASSIGSYGYTF.